These T cell receptor beta chains were read from a single sample in a study of blood T cell repertoires in COVID-19. Clones were sequenced by immunoSEQ multiplex PCR, and TCRdb holds only the in-frame ones, with some missing. The data contain about 430,000 clones, around nine tenths of them seen just once; the ten biggest clones take up approximately 1.5%. The sequenced sample consisted of PBMCs or T cells enriched from blood (not recorded which). These receptors originate from a young woman who had been exposed to COVID-19. Both conserved end residues are part of each CDR3. The order of the fields is J gene, D gene, clone size, V gene, CDR3 DNA, CDR3 protein. A D gene is named only where the DNA matches it firmly. Where a row states a size, it is once, few, many or the class of an expanded clone; other rows omit it.

TRBJ2-1 | TRBD2 | NA | TRBV2 | TGTGCCAGCAGTAATAAAGCGGGAGCTTGGAATGAGCAGTTCTTC | CASSNKAGAWNEQFF
TRBJ2-1 | NA | NA | TRBV11-2 | TGTGCCAGCGCAGACCGACCGGGAGTTGGAGGCAATGAGCAGTTCTTC | CASADRPGVGGNEQFF
TRBJ2-5 | TRBD2 | NA | TRBV7-9 | TGTGCCAGCAGCTTAGGGACTAGCACTGGAGAGACCCAGTACTTC | CASSLGTSTGETQYF
TRBJ1-2 | TRBD1 | NA | TRBV30 | TGTGCCTGGAGTCCCGGGACAGGGTATGGCTACACCTTC | CAWSPGTGYGYTF
TRBJ1-2 | NA | NA | TRBV5-1 | TGCGCCAGCGTACCACGGGGGGTAGGGACCGATGGCTACACCTTC | CASVPRGVGTDGYTF
TRBJ1-6 | NA | NA | TRBV28 | TGTGCCAGCAGTCCGCCTTATCAGAATTCACCCCTCCACTTT | CASSPPYQNSPLHF
TRBJ2-1 | TRBD1 | NA | TRBV15 | TGTGCCACCAGCACACGACAGGGAGCAGATGAGCAGTTCTTC | CATSTRQGADEQFF
TRBJ1-3 | TRBD1 | NA | TRBV28 | TGTGCCAGCAGTTTATATTCTCCGGGACAGGGTGGCACCATATATTTT | CASSLYSPGQGGTIYF
TRBJ1-2 | NA | NA | TRBV28 | TGTGCCAGCAGTGACACAGGGAAATACCTCTATGGCTACACCTTC | CASSDTGKYLYGYTF
TRBJ2-1 | NA | NA | TRBV19 | TGTGCCAGTAGTGGGCCGAGCTCCTACAATGAGCAGTTCTTC | CASSGPSSYNEQFF
TRBJ2-3 | TRBD2 | NA | TRBV6-5 | TGTGCCAGCAGTCCCCGCGGGACTAGAGATACGCAGTATTTT | CASSPRGTRDTQYF
TRBJ1-5 | NA | few | TRBV28 | TGTGCCAGCAGTTTATCACAGGGTGGACGTGGGGATCAGCCCCAGCATTTT | CASSLSQGGRGDQPQHF
TRBJ2-7 | TRBD2 | NA | TRBV4-3 | TGCGCCAGCAGCCAAGGGTTAGCGGGGGCCTCCTACGAGCAGTACTTC | CASSQGLAGASYEQYF
TRBJ2-7 | NA | NA | TRBV7-9 | TGTGCCAGCAGCTTACCACGGGGCTCCTACGAGCAGTACTTC | CASSLPRGSYEQYF
TRBJ2-3 | NA | NA | TRBV27 | TGTGCCAGCAGTCGCACGGGGGGCGGGGGTGATACGCAGTATTTT | CASSRTGGGGDTQYF
TRBJ1-2 | TRBD1 | NA | TRBV4-2 | TGTGCCAGCAGCCCAGGGGGGAGTAACTATGGCTACACCTTC | CASSPGGSNYGYTF
TRBJ1-5 | NA | once | TRBV30 | TGTGCCTGGATTGAACCCGGGAGCAATCAGCCCCAGCATTTT | CAWIEPGSNQPQHF
TRBJ1-6 | TRBD1 | NA | TRBV5-1 | TGCGCCAGCAGCTTAGACAGGGGAGGTAATTCACCCCTCCACTTT | CASSLDRGGNSPLHF
TRBJ2-3 | TRBD2 | NA | TRBV10-3 | TGTGCCACCGCCGGGACTAGCGATATAAAGGGGCAGTATTTT | CATAGTSDIKGQYF
TRBJ2-5 | TRBD2 | NA | TRBV13 | TGTGCCAGCAGCTTACAGCTAGCGGCCCAAGAGACCCAGTACTTC | CASSLQLAAQETQYF
TRBJ1-2 | TRBD1 | NA | TRBV7-3 | TGTGCCAGCAGCTTAACTAGTGTACAGGGGCATGGCTACACCTTC | CASSLTSVQGHGYTF
TRBJ1-3 | TRBD1 | NA | TRBV2 | TGTGCCAGCAGAGGACAGGGGGTAATTGGAAACACCATATATTTT | CASRGQGVIGNTIYF
TRBJ2-5 | TRBD1 | NA | TRBV5-1 | TGCGCCAGCAGCTTCCGGGACAGGGAGGTGGAGACCCAGTACTTC | CASSFRDREVETQYF
TRBJ2-1 | NA | NA | TRBV27 | TGTGCCAGCAGTTTGTACTTCTACAATGAGCAGTTCTTC | CASSLYFYNEQFF
TRBJ2-1 | TRBD2 | NA | TRBV19 | TGTGCCAGTAGTATAGTTAGCGGGAGGGGCAATGAGCAGTTCTTC | CASSIVSGRGNEQFF
TRBJ1-1 | NA | many | TRBV14 | TGTGCCAGCAGCCAAGCCGTGAGGACTGAAGCTTTCTTT | CASSQAVRTEAFF
TRBJ2-3 | TRBD2 | few | TRBV9 | TGTGCCAGCAGCAGGAGCGGGGGGTCTAGCACAGATACGCAGTATTTT | CASSRSGGSSTDTQYF
TRBJ2-1 | TRBD2 | NA | TRBV7-6 | TGTGCCAGCAGTGCACTAGCGGGGGCCTACAATGAGCAGTTCTTC | CASSALAGAYNEQFF